These T cell receptor beta chains were read from a single sample in a study of OX40 agonist ivuxolimab in advanced cancers. Libraries were prepared by immunoSEQ multiplex PCR; TCRdb keeps only in-frame clonotypes and omits some of them. Of over 80,000 clones detected, about 90% appear once; the ten largest clones hold 0.95% to 1.2%. The sequencing here drew on CD4+ or CD8+ T cells sorted from blood, taken in a trial of the OX40 agonist ivuxolimab. The receptor set was obtained from an adult with an advanced solid tumor such as melanoma, head and neck, liver or kidney cancer. Both conserved end residues are part of each CDR3. D genes are given only for firm matches. Expanded clones get a size class; other rows say once, few or many, or leave the size out.

cdr3_nt: TGTGCCAGTAGTAGCAGCGGATACACAGATACGCAGTATTTT; cdr3_aa: CASSSSGYTDTQYF; clone_size: once; d_call: .; v_call: TRBV19; j_call: TRBJ2-3
cdr3_nt: TGTGCCAGCTCAGAGGTGCAGGGGGCAAGAGATACGCAGTATTTT; cdr3_aa: CASSEVQGARDTQYF; clone_size: .; d_call: TRBD1; v_call: TRBV18; j_call: TRBJ2-3
cdr3_nt: TGTGCCAGCAGTGAAAGTGGGTATGGCTACACCTTC; cdr3_aa: CASSESGYGYTF; clone_size: .; d_call: .; v_call: TRBV2; j_call: TRBJ1-2
cdr3_nt: TGTGCCTGGAGTGCCCACACAGATACGCAGTATTTT; cdr3_aa: CAWSAHTDTQYF; clone_size: .; d_call: .; v_call: TRBV30; j_call: TRBJ2-3
cdr3_nt: TGTGCCAGCTCACCGCCATGGACTGATACGCAGTATTTT; cdr3_aa: CASSPPWTDTQYF; clone_size: .; d_call: .; v_call: TRBV18; j_call: TRBJ2-3
cdr3_nt: TGTGCCAGCTCACTACCGGACAGAGCGAACACCGGGGAGCTGTTTTTT; cdr3_aa: CASSLPDRANTGELFF; clone_size: once; d_call: .; v_call: TRBV18; j_call: TRBJ2-2
cdr3_nt: TGTGCCAGCAAGGACAGATCTGGTGGCTACACCTTC; cdr3_aa: CASKDRSGGYTF; clone_size: .; d_call: .; v_call: TRBV6-1; j_call: TRBJ1-2
cdr3_nt: TGTGCCAGCAGCTTAGCCGGGTCCGGCACTGAAGCTTTCTTT; cdr3_aa: CASSLAGSGTEAFF; clone_size: .; d_call: .; v_call: TRBV11-2; j_call: TRBJ1-1
cdr3_nt: TGCGCCAGCAGCCAAGGACAGGGGGCGATCGGGGAGCTGTTTTTT; cdr3_aa: CASSQGQGAIGELFF; clone_size: .; d_call: TRBD1; v_call: TRBV4-3; j_call: TRBJ2-2
cdr3_nt: TGTGCCATCAGGGAGGGGGCAACTAATGAAAAACTGTTTTTT; cdr3_aa: CAIREGATNEKLFF; clone_size: .; d_call: .; v_call: TRBV10-3; j_call: TRBJ1-4
cdr3_nt: TGTGCCAGCAGCGACCCGGGAGCGGTCTTCTCCTACACCTTC; cdr3_aa: CASSDPGAVFSYTF; clone_size: .; d_call: .; v_call: TRBV11-1; j_call: TRBJ1-2
cdr3_nt: TGTGCCAGCAGGGGAGGGGAGGAGACCCAGTACTTC; cdr3_aa: CASRGGEETQYF; clone_size: .; d_call: TRBD2; v_call: TRBV18; j_call: TRBJ2-5
cdr3_nt: TGTGCCAGCAGAAAGGACAACACCTATGGCTACACCTTC; cdr3_aa: CASRKDNTYGYTF; clone_size: .; d_call: .; v_call: TRBV28; j_call: TRBJ1-2
cdr3_nt: TGTGCCAGCAGCTTCCAGGACGGATTTGCAGATACGCAGTATTTT; cdr3_aa: CASSFQDGFADTQYF; clone_size: .; d_call: .; v_call: TRBV9; j_call: TRBJ2-3
cdr3_nt: TGTGCCAGCAGCGGGACAGGGGGAGGGTCTGGTGGCTACACCTTC; cdr3_aa: CASSGTGGGSGGYTF; clone_size: .; d_call: TRBD1; v_call: TRBV9; j_call: TRBJ1-2
cdr3_nt: TGTGCCAGCACCCGCAGGACAGCCTTTAATGAAAAACTGTTTTTT; cdr3_aa: CASTRRTAFNEKLFF; clone_size: few; d_call: .; v_call: TRBV18; j_call: TRBJ1-4
cdr3_nt: TGTGCCAGTAGTATAGGAGGGAACATTCAGTACTTC; cdr3_aa: CASSIGGNIQYF; clone_size: .; d_call: .; v_call: TRBV19; j_call: TRBJ2-4
cdr3_nt: TGTGCCAGCAGCCACCCCGGGACCTACGAGCAGTACTTC; cdr3_aa: CASSHPGTYEQYF; clone_size: .; d_call: .; v_call: TRBV6-5; j_call: TRBJ2-7
cdr3_nt: TGCGCCAGCAGCTTGGTCTATGACGAGCAGTACTTC; cdr3_aa: CASSLVYDEQYF; clone_size: .; d_call: .; v_call: TRBV5-1; j_call: TRBJ2-7
cdr3_nt: TGTGCCAGCAGTGCCGCGGGTAGTGGGTACGAGCAGTACTTC; cdr3_aa: CASSAAGSGYEQYF; clone_size: once; d_call: .; v_call: TRBV6-6; j_call: TRBJ2-7
cdr3_nt: TGCAGCGCCCTGGGGGGCAGGACCCGACCTGAGACCCAGTACTTC; cdr3_aa: CSALGGRTRPETQYF; clone_size: .; d_call: .; v_call: TRBV29-1; j_call: TRBJ2-5
cdr3_nt: TGCGCCAGCAGCTTGGCAGGGTATGGAAACACCATATATTTT; cdr3_aa: CASSLAGYGNTIYF; clone_size: few; d_call: .; v_call: TRBV5-1; j_call: TRBJ1-3
cdr3_nt: TGTGCCAGTAGTATTCAGGACGGCAATTCACCCCTCCACTTT; cdr3_aa: CASSIQDGNSPLHF; clone_size: .; d_call: .; v_call: TRBV19; j_call: TRBJ1-6
cdr3_nt: TGTGCCAGCAGCTGGCGCGGCCCAAACGGAGAGACCCAGTACTTC; cdr3_aa: CASSWRGPNGETQYF; clone_size: .; d_call: .; v_call: TRBV5-4; j_call: TRBJ2-5
cdr3_nt: TGTGCCAGCATCATGAACACTGAAGCTTTCTTT; cdr3_aa: CASIMNTEAFF; clone_size: .; d_call: .; v_call: TRBV28; j_call: TRBJ1-1
cdr3_nt: TGTGCCAGCAGCTTGGCGGCAGGGGGGTCGGACTATGGCTACACCTTC; cdr3_aa: CASSLAAGGSDYGYTF; clone_size: .; d_call: TRBD1; v_call: TRBV5-6; j_call: TRBJ1-2
cdr3_nt: TGCGCCAGCAGCTTGGCAGGGCCGAACACTGAAGCTTTCTTT; cdr3_aa: CASSLAGPNTEAFF; clone_size: .; d_call: .; v_call: TRBV5-1; j_call: TRBJ1-1
cdr3_nt: TGTGCCAGCAGTTACTCTCGGGGGAACTGGGCTGAAGCTTTCTTT; cdr3_aa: CASSYSRGNWAEAFF; clone_size: once; d_call: .; v_call: TRBV6-6; j_call: TRBJ1-1
cdr3_nt: TGTGCCAGCTTATCACAGGGCGCGGGCTCCTACAATGAGCAGTTCTTC; cdr3_aa: CASLSQGAGSYNEQFF; clone_size: .; d_call: .; v_call: TRBV18; j_call: TRBJ2-1
cdr3_nt: TGTGCCAGCAGCAACACAGGGGAAGAAAAACTGTTTTTT; cdr3_aa: CASSNTGEEKLFF; clone_size: .; d_call: TRBD1; v_call: TRBV5-4; j_call: TRBJ1-4
cdr3_nt: TGTGCCAGCAGCTTGCGGGAGGGCTTCAGCTCCTACGAGCAGTACTTC; cdr3_aa: CASSLREGFSSYEQYF; clone_size: once; d_call: TRBD2; v_call: TRBV11-1; j_call: TRBJ2-7
cdr3_nt: TGTGCCAGCAGCCCAACTAGCGGGAGTGGCAACGAGCAGTACTTC; cdr3_aa: CASSPTSGSGNEQYF; clone_size: .; d_call: TRBD2; v_call: TRBV5-4; j_call: TRBJ2-7
cdr3_nt: TGTGCCAGCAGCTGGCGGGTGGGACAGGGCCAAGATACGCAGTATTTT; cdr3_aa: CASSWRVGQGQDTQYF; clone_size: once; d_call: TRBD1; v_call: TRBV5-8; j_call: TRBJ2-3
cdr3_nt: TGTGCCAGCAGACCAAGGGGACAGCTGACTAGATCGGGTACTGAGCAGTTCTTC; cdr3_aa: CASRPRGQLTRSGTEQFF; clone_size: .; d_call: .; v_call: TRBV28; j_call: TRBJ2-1
cdr3_nt: TGTGCCAGCAGTGAACGAGGGACGGCAAGTGGAAACACCATATATTTT; cdr3_aa: CASSERGTASGNTIYF; clone_size: .; d_call: .; v_call: TRBV25-1; j_call: TRBJ1-3
cdr3_nt: TGTGCCAGCAGTCCAGGACTAGTTGGAGATACGCAGTATTTT; cdr3_aa: CASSPGLVGDTQYF; clone_size: .; d_call: TRBD2; v_call: TRBV14; j_call: TRBJ2-3
cdr3_nt: TGTGCCAGCAGGAGACAGGGGACCGTTGAGACCCAGTACTTC; cdr3_aa: CASRRQGTVETQYF; clone_size: .; d_call: TRBD1; v_call: TRBV6-5; j_call: TRBJ2-5
cdr3_nt: TGCGCCAGCAGCTTGCCGGGTTCCTACAATGAGCAGTTCTTC; cdr3_aa: CASSLPGSYNEQFF; clone_size: .; d_call: .; v_call: TRBV5-1; j_call: TRBJ2-1
cdr3_nt: TGCGCCAGCAGTGAAGGGACAGGGATAAATGAAAAACTGTTTTTT; cdr3_aa: CASSEGTGINEKLFF; clone_size: once; d_call: TRBD1; v_call: TRBV10-2; j_call: TRBJ1-4
cdr3_nt: TGTGCCTGGACCGGACTGGGCACTGAAGCTTTCTTT; cdr3_aa: CAWTGLGTEAFF; clone_size: once; d_call: .; v_call: TRBV30; j_call: TRBJ1-1
cdr3_nt: TGTGCCAGCAGCTTAGGCCCTGATACGCAGTATTTT; cdr3_aa: CASSLGPDTQYF; clone_size: .; d_call: .; v_call: TRBV7-2; j_call: TRBJ2-3
cdr3_nt: TGTGCCAGCAGTGCCATACAGGGGCGAGACTATGGCTACACCTTC; cdr3_aa: CASSAIQGRDYGYTF; clone_size: .; d_call: TRBD1; v_call: TRBV2; j_call: TRBJ1-2
cdr3_nt: TGCGCCACCCTTAGGCCGGGCACAGATACGCAGTATTTT; cdr3_aa: CATLRPGTDTQYF; clone_size: .; d_call: .; v_call: TRBV5-1; j_call: TRBJ2-3
cdr3_nt: TGTGCCAGCAGCTTGGACGGAACAGATACGCAGTATTTT; cdr3_aa: CASSLDGTDTQYF; clone_size: .; d_call: .; v_call: TRBV7-3; j_call: TRBJ2-3